Included here is one TCR beta chain sequence, with context. Its antigen is undetermined. The donors were members of the validation cohort, which comprised 120 subjects and was separate from the first cohort of around 700 subjects. Libraries were prepared by immunoSEQ multiplex PCR; TCRdb keeps only in-frame clonotypes and omits some of them. The profile shows about 98,000 clones, about 90% of them singletons. The data stem from a study of cytomegalovirus exposure and HLA in healthy donors. Study results and limitations: It was found in a later analysis that first-cohort TCR clusters tended to co-occur in the 130 or so validation repertoires. Reported performance of the classifier showed diagnosis of cytomegalovirus status with high specificity and sensitivity. A list of 150 to 200 TCR beta chains associated with cytomegalovirus was given.

The CDR3 runs to 14 residues. Trimming took off 0 bases at V and 7 bases at J, with 11 bases between the two ends. From germline, CDR1 is SGHKS and CDR2 YYEKEE (reference sequence). This chain uses TRBV5-5 with TRBJ1-3; maybe TRBD1 (6 bases). What was sequenced was PBMCs. This receptor was taken from a man younger than 30 in good health and CMV-seropositive. For the CDR3, the DNA is TGTGCCAGCAGCTTGGGAACAGGGCTTAACACCATATATTTT. Encoded protein: CASSLGTGLNTIYF.